The clone carrying this T cell receptor beta chain was recorded at least ten times. The antigen is undetermined. Unique molecular identifiers were attached to individual cDNA molecules. MiXCR, applied by TCRdb to the 5' RACE reads, yields one record per CDR3 protein. Among 85,000 to 100,000 distinct CDR3 sequences, approximately 9.9% were seen once, and the ten largest hold about 5%. The sample is drawn from a study of early T cells in non-severe SARS-CoV-2 infection. Overall study context: From unsorted whole blood, bulk RNA was sequenced, and the chains remained unpaired. Findings and limits, study-wide: Anti-spike CD8 specificities were favored by VDJdb matching, whose results missed private and CD4 specificities.

CDR1 is SEHNR, CDR2 FQNEAQ, per germline (reference sequence). Trimming shortened V by 8 bases and J by 5 bases, and 10 bases separated the two germline ends. This CDR3 spans 12 amino acids. Material: whole blood. This TCR came from an adult who was a healthcare worker with PCR-confirmed SARS-CoV-2 infection or an uninfected control (not recorded which). The J gene is TRBJ1-5, the V gene TRBV7-9; D is ambiguous. The CDR3 nucleotides are TGTGCCAGCGCTAGGGAAGATCAGCCCCAGCATTTT. Amino acids: CASAREDQPQHF.